A selection of T cell receptor beta chains follows, all from one sample in a study of T cells in Graves' hyperthyroidism and ophthalmopathy. TCRdb called the multiplex PCR reads again in MiXCR, with one record for every CDR3 protein. The sample shows 500,000 to 800,000 distinct CDR3 sequences, 45% of them seen only once. Material: peripheral blood or thyroid tissue (not recorded which). All receptors derive from an adult man with Graves' disease, either hyperthyroidism or ophthalmopathy (not recorded which). Both conserved end residues are part of each CDR3. The D gene is left open where the match is weak. Part of the rows lack a size; the others show once, few, many or a class for expanded clones.

j_call d_call cdr3_length clone_size v_call cdr3_nt cdr3_aa
TRBJ2-2 - 14 - TRBV29-1 TGCAGCGTTGAACTATCGTTAGGGACAGGGGAGCTGTTTTTT CSVELSLGTGELFF
TRBJ1-1 - 15 - TRBV7-9 TGTGCCAGCAGCGCGCGGACTAGCGCTAACAATGAAGCTTTCTTT CASSARTSANNEAFF
TRBJ1-1 - 14 few TRBV12-3/TRBV12-4 TGTGCCAGCAGCCCCCCAGGGATGAACACTGAAGCTTTCTTT CASSPPGMNTEAFF
TRBJ1-1 - 15 few TRBV7-8 TGTGCCAGCAGCTTACCCGCGTCGGGGAACACTGAAGCTTTCTTT CASSLPASGNTEAFF
TRBJ1-6 - 13 - TRBV6-6 TGTGCCAGCAGTTATTGGCAGGATGAACCCCTCCACTTT CASSYWQDEPLHF
TRBJ1-2 - 13 - TRBV2 TGTGCCAGCAGTACGGGGCCGGCGGGTGGCTACACCTTC CASSTGPAGGYTF
TRBJ1-4 TRBD1 14 many TRBV29-1 TGCAGCGTTGCGGTACAGGGGCAAAATGAAAAACTGTTTTTT CSVAVQGQNEKLFF
TRBJ1-2 - 13 few TRBV12-3/TRBV12-4 TGTGCCAGCAGTTTAGTGGGGGGCGTTGGCTACACCTTC CASSLVGGVGYTF
TRBJ1-6 - 15 - TRBV7-3 TGTGCCGGCAGTTTCCTTTCCGGGTCTAATTCACCCCTCCACTTT CAGSFLSGSNSPLHF
TRBJ1-2 TRBD1 14 few TRBV20-1 TGCAGTGCTAGAGATCAGCTTCAGGGGGATGGCTACACCTTC CSARDQLQGDGYTF
TRBJ2-5 TRBD2 18 few TRBV2 TGTGCCAGCAGTTACTTGCGGGGTAGCGGGGGGACCCAAGAGACCCAGTACTTC CASSYLRGSGGTQETQYF
TRBJ2-2 - 14 - TRBV11-2 TGTGCCAGCAGTTCCGACACGTACACCGGGGAGCTGTTTTTT CASSSDTYTGELFF
TRBJ1-5 TRBD1 15 many TRBV2 TGTGCCAGCAGTGAAGGACAGGGGAGCAATCAGCCCCAGCATTTT CASSEGQGSNQPQHF
TRBJ1-6 - 12 few TRBV20-1 TGCAGTGCCACATCTTCAGGGTCACCCCTCCACTTT CSATSSGSPLHF
TRBJ2-7 TRBD2 15 - TRBV13 TGTGCCAGCAGCCCACGACTAGCGGGAGCTTCCGAGCAGTACTTC CASSPRLAGASEQYF
TRBJ1-1 - 14 - TRBV7-9 TGTGCCAGCAGCTTAGAGGGGACGAACACTGAAGCTTTCTTT CASSLEGTNTEAFF
TRBJ1-2 TRBD1 15 few TRBV2 TGTGCCAGCAGTTGGGGGACAGGGATTAACTATGGCTACACCTTC CASSWGTGINYGYTF
TRBJ2-2 - 14 - TRBV5-1 TGCGCCAGCAGCTTGGAGTTGAACACCGGGGAGCTGTTTTTT CASSLELNTGELFF
TRBJ1-2 - 14 - TRBV14 TGTGCCAGCAGCCAACGGGGGGCGGCCTATGGCTACACCTTC CASSQRGAAYGYTF
TRBJ2-7 - 12 - TRBV20-1 TGCAGCTTGGGCGACGGAACCTACGAGCAGTACTTC CSLGDGTYEQYF
TRBJ1-1 - 17 few TRBV7-2 TGTGCCAGCAGCTTAGCGCGTCCCTCTGGACTGAACACTGAAGCTTTCTTT CASSLARPSGLNTEAFF
TRBJ1-2 - 12 many TRBV29-1 TGCAGCACTGACGGGGCGGACTATGGCTACACCTTC CSTDGADYGYTF
TRBJ2-6 - 15 - TRBV2 TGTGCCAGCAGTGATGATGCCTCTGGGGCCAACGTCCTGACTTTC CASSDDASGANVLTF
TRBJ2-7 - 14 many TRBV20-1 TGCAGTGCTAGGCCGGCTAGCGCTTACTACGAGCAGTACTTC CSARPASAYYEQYF
TRBJ2-5 TRBD2 16 few TRBV9 TGTGCCAGCAGTCAGCTAGCGGGAGTTCTCCAAGAGACCCAGTACTTC CASSQLAGVLQETQYF
TRBJ1-5 TRBD1 15 - TRBV19 TGTGCCAGTAGTTACAGGGGGCTGGGCAATCAGCCCCAGCATTTT CASSYRGLGNQPQHF
TRBJ2-1 TRBD1 15 - TRBV7-2 TGTGCCAGCACCCAAACGGGGACAGGGGGCGATGAGCAGTTCTTC CASTQTGTGGDEQFF
TRBJ1-1 - 15 few TRBV6-1 TGTGCCAGCAGCGCCCACGGGGGGGCTAACACTGAAGCTTTCTTT CASSAHGGANTEAFF
TRBJ2-7 TRBD2 16 - TRBV10-3 TGTGCCATCAGTGGATTTGGCGGGGGGCATACCTACGAGCAGTACTTC CAISGFGGGHTYEQYF
TRBJ1-6 - 14 - TRBV10-3 TGTGCCATCAGATCGGACGGTGTGGTTTCACCCCTCCACTTT CAIRSDGVVSPLHF
TRBJ1-1 - 12 few TRBV11-1 TGTGCCAGCAGTAGGAGTGACACTGAAGCTTTCTTT CASSRSDTEAFF
TRBJ1-5 - 15 few TRBV12-3/TRBV12-4 TGTGCCAGCAGTCAACGGGACGTCAGCAATCAGCCCCAGCATTTT CASSQRDVSNQPQHF
TRBJ1-4 TRBD1 16 - TRBV7-9 TGTGCCAGCAGCTTAGCGATGGAGCAGGGGGCGGAAAAACTGTTTTTT CASSLAMEQGAEKLFF
TRBJ2-2 - 16 once TRBV2 TGTGCCAGCAGTGACACAATCCATGCGAACACCGGGGAGCTGTTTTTT CASSDTIHANTGELFF
TRBJ2-5 - 14 many TRBV2 TGTGCCTGCCGATCGGGGGACCACCAAGAGACCCAGTACTTC CACRSGDHQETQYF
TRBJ1-2 - 15 - TRBV9 TGTGCCAGCAGCCCAACCGCAATAGCAGGCTATGGCTACACCTTC CASSPTAIAGYGYTF
TRBJ1-2 - 13 - TRBV4-1 TGCGCCAGCAGCCAAGTGGTTTACTATGGCTACACCTTC CASSQVVYYGYTF
TRBJ1-4 - 16 few TRBV9 TGTGCCAGCAGCGTAGAAGTCCAGGGCGGCTTTGAAAAACTGTTTTTT CASSVEVQGGFEKLFF